The 15 T cell receptor beta chains listed next were all sequenced from one sample in a study of beta chain features in type 1 diabetes. TCRB transcripts that were expressed got sequenced, as all of the isolated RNA had been reverse transcribed. Some clones are missing from TCRdb's copy, which holds only in-frame ones; the method was immunoSEQ multiplex PCR. Among under 550,000 clones listed, 11% were seen once. The sequenced sample consisted of naive CD4+ T cells from blood. The receptors were sampled from a young woman in good health.

This clone was detected a few times. A much larger clone sits a single nucleotide away, making a read error possible. V gene TRBV28 combines with J gene TRBJ2-1, with D uncertain. The CDR3 totals 11 residues. Trimming stripped 4 bases from V and 2 bases from J, with 0 bases between. Germline CDR1 MDHEN, CDR2 SYDVKM. The CDR3 nucleotides are TGTGCCAGCAGTTCCTACAATGAGCAGTTCTTC. This codes for CASSSYNEQFF.

The chain uses TRBV18 and TRBJ1-1, with 9 nucleotides matching TRBD1. J gave up 3 bases and V 3 bases, and 5 bases lay outside the gene matches. This CDR3 is built from 15 residues. Germline V lookup: CDR1 KGHSH, CDR2 LQKENI. The CDR3 nucleotides read TGTGCCAGCTCACCCCGGACAGGGGTAGACACTGAAGCTTTCTTT. It specifies CASSPRTGVDTEAFF.

In this sample, this clone turned up a few times. Other DNA sequences in the same sample also yield this CDR3. This chain joins TRBV10-3 and TRBJ1-6, with D maybe TRBD1 (6 bases). Per the germline V gene, CDR1 is ENHRY and CDR2 is SYGVKD. The germline V and J ends were trimmed by 6 bases and 8 bases, with 8 bases remaining between them. The CDR3 is 12 amino acids. The CDR3 DNA follows: TGTGCCATCAGGGACAGCGATTCACCCCTCCACTTT. This codes for CAIRDSDSPLHF.

This clone was detected only a few times. The rearrangement uses TRBV15 and TRBJ1-6; TRBD1 matches 7 bases. The CDR3 runs 14 residues. Losses at the gene ends were 3 bases for V and 7 bases for J; bases not matched to a gene: 3. CDR1 LNHNV and CDR2 YYDKDF come from the germline V gene (reference sequence). DNA of the CDR3: TGTGCCACCAGCAGGGACAGGTCAAATTCACCCCTCCACTTT. Protein sequence: CATSRDRSNSPLHF.

The chain recombines TRBV5-1 with TRBJ2-5; D is ambiguous. The CDR3 spans 13 residues. V was clipped by 3 bases and J by 5 bases, with 11 bases between them. Looked up from germline, CDR1 is SGHRS and CDR2 is YFSETQ. Here the CDR3 reads CASSSEGWETQYF. In DNA form, the CDR3 reads TGCGCCAGCAGCTCGGAAGGGTGGGAGACCCAGTACTTC.

The rearrangement links TRBV7-2 to TRBJ2-1; 9 bases are a match to TRBD2. This CDR3 is built from 16 residues. Germline assignment: CDR1 SGHTA and CDR2 FQGNSA. V shed 4 bases and J 4 bases; nucleotides not matched to a gene: 8. In DNA, the CDR3 is TGTGCCAGCAGCTACCTAAGGCTAGCGGGGTACAATGAGCAGTTCTTC. As protein: CASSYLRLAGYNEQFF.

The chain has TRBV2 and TRBJ2-5; D ambiguous. V lost 5 bases and J lost 4, with 8 bases in between. CDR1 is SNHLY and CDR2 is FYNNEI in the germline V gene. The CDR3 covers 12 residues. CDR3 loop: CASSFDGETQYF. Written as DNA, the CDR3 is TGTGCCAGCAGTTTCGACGGAGAGACCCAGTACTTC.

There are a few counts of this clone. Within the sample, other DNA sequences also encode this same CDR3. The rearrangement links TRBV10-3 to TRBJ1-1, with 9 bases matching TRBD1. This CDR3 region has 13 residues. V trimming: 6 bases; J trimming: 1 base; junction bases outside the gene matches: 0. Germline V gene sequence: CDR1 ENHRY, CDR2 SYGVKD. The CDR3 protein is CAIRGQGNTEAFF. The DNA of the CDR3 is TGTGCCATCAGGGGACAGGGGAACACTGAAGCTTTCTTT.

The rearrangement links TRBV4-3 to TRBJ2-7, with TRBD1 matching 7 bases. The CDR3 covers 13 residues. V lost 4 bases and J lost 1; bases outside the gene matches: 1. CDR1 is LGHNA, CDR2 YSLEER, per germline. CDR3 in DNA: TGCGCCAGCAGCCGGGGACAGTCCTACGAGCAGTACTTC. Its translation is CASSRGQSYEQYF.

In regard to this clone: Other DNA sequences within the sample encode an identical CDR3. The V call is TRBV7-2, the J call TRBJ2-7; the D is unclear. This CDR3 comprises 11 residues. V was cut by 5 bases and J by 0 bases, with 2 bases left in between. The germline CDR1 and CDR2 sequences are SGHTA and FQGNSA. The CDR3 is CASSPSYEQYF. CDR3 DNA sequence: TGTGCCAGCAGCCCCTCCTACGAGCAGTACTTC.

The V gene is TRBV25-1, the J gene TRBJ2-4, with D possibly matching TRBD2 (6 bases). Germline V lookup: CDR1 MGHDK, CDR2 SYGVNS. The CDR3 consists of 17 residues. Trimming stripped 1 base from V and 0 bases from J, with 13 bases between. The CDR3 coding sequence is TGTGCCAGCAGTGAATGGGGAACGGGACTAGCCAAAAACATTCAGTACTTC. Protein product: CASSEWGTGLAKNIQYF.

This clone has a count of ten or more. The chain carries TRBV30 and TRBJ2-4, with 15 bases fitting TRBD2. The CDR3 runs to 17 residues. The trim removed 0 bases at V and 6 bases at J, leaving 6 bases unmatched. Germline CDR1 is GTSNPN and CDR2 is SVGIG (reference sequence). Here the CDR3 DNA reads TGTGCCTGGAGTGTCACCCGGACTAGCGGGAGGGGAAACATTCAGTACTTC. It yields the protein CAWSVTRTSGRGNIQYF.

This chain joins TRBV11-1 and TRBJ1-1; D possibly corresponds to TRBD1 (5 bases). V lost 2 bases and J 5 bases, leaving 18 bases between the germline ends. The CDR3 has 16 residues. The germline gives CDR1 SGHAT, CDR2 FQDESV (reference sequence). The CDR3 DNA follows: TGTGCCAGCAGCTTAAGGCCCCCGGGAGGGGATACTGAAGCTTTCTTT. Amino acids: CASSLRPPGGDTEAFF.

This chain uses TRBV4-2 with TRBJ1-1; D gene ambiguous. V dropped 0 bases and J dropped 3 bases, with 11 bases sitting between them. This CDR3 spans 15 amino acids. Germline CDR1 is LGHNA and CDR2 is YNFKEQ. The chain's CDR3 is CASSQDSARDTEAFF. The CDR3 region has the DNA TGTGCCAGCAGCCAAGATAGCGCGCGTGACACTGAAGCTTTCTTT.

This clone was counted between two and nine times. Different DNA sequences within this sample yield the same CDR3. V usage is TRBV18 and J usage is TRBJ2-5; D gene unclear. Between the trimmed V and J ends, which lost 3 bases and 2 bases, there was a span of 7 bases. The V gene's germline CDR1 is KGHSH and CDR2 LQKENI. The CDR3 loop spans 13 amino acids. The CDR3 loop reads CASSPTLQETQYF. CDR3 sequence (DNA): TGTGCCAGCTCACCTACACTACAAGAGACCCAGTACTTC.